One and the same sample provided the 13 T cell receptor beta chains below, sequenced in a study of blood T cell repertoires in COVID-19. The table came from immunoSEQ multiplex PCR; TCRdb's copy has only in-frame clones and leaves some out. The sample includes around 320,000 clones, 85% to 90% seen only once; the top ten take roughly 2.9%. Sequenced input: PBMCs or T cells enriched from blood (not recorded which). The receptors were gathered from a woman in her fifties or sixties who had been exposed to COVID-19.

In its sample, this clone was seen once. V gene TRBV2 combines with J gene TRBJ2-6; D unclear. This CDR3 spans 15 amino acids. Germline V CDR1 and CDR2: SNHLY, FYNNEI. V was cut by 5 bases and J by 1 base, with 9 bases left in between. The CDR3 nucleotides are TGTGCCAGCAGTCATGGGCTATCTGGGGCCAACGTCCTGACTTTC. Its translation: CASSHGLSGANVLTF. The full variable domain, rest sourced from reference TRBV2 and TRBJ2-6, is EPEVTQTPSHQVTQMGQEVILRCVPISNHLYFYWYRQILGQKVEFLVSFYNNEISEKSEIFDDQFSVERPDGSNFTLKIRSTKLEDSAMYFCASSHGLSGANVLTFGAGSRLTVL.

The gene calls are TRBV10-3 and TRBJ1-4; 10 nucleotides align to TRBD1. J was trimmed by 5 bases and V by 10 bases; bases with no gene match: 4. The CDR3 consists of 13 residues. Germline CDR1 ENHRY, CDR2 SYGVKD. The CDR3, as DNA: TGTGCCACCCGGACAGGGGGGAATGAAAAACTGTTTTTT. Its protein is CATRTGGNEKLFF.

V and J are TRBV5-4 and TRBJ2-7, with 9 bases fitting TRBD1. The CDR3 runs to 16 residues. Germline V CDR1 and CDR2: SGHNT, YYREEE (reference sequence). V dropped 0 bases and J dropped 7; count of bases not matched to a gene: 11. The CDR3 loop reads CASSLDLDRGSYEQYF. The CDR3 region has the DNA TGTGCCAGCAGCTTGGACTTAGACAGGGGGAGTTATGAGCAGTACTTC.

The chain carries TRBV5-5 and TRBJ1-6; D is unresolved. With 0 bases removed from V and 4 bases from J, the gap between germline ends came to 14 bases. The CDR3 runs 17 residues. Germline loops: CDR1 SGHKS, CDR2 YYEKEE (reference sequence). The CDR3 region is CASSLEPLPQYNSPLHF. The CDR3 bases are TGTGCCAGCAGCTTGGAACCTTTGCCCCAGTATAATTCACCCCTCCACTTT.

This sequence joins TRBV5-8 and TRBJ1-2, with TRBD1 matching 8 bases. There are 16 residues in the CDR3. Germline V gene sequence: CDR1 SGHTS, CDR2 YDEGEE. V lost 0 bases and J lost 5; bases outside the gene matches: 9. The CDR3 DNA sequence: TGTGCCAGCAGCTTGGCCGGTAGAGGGACAGGATATGGCTACACCTTC. It translates to CASSLAGRGTGYGYTF. The complete variable domain, with remaining parts taken from reference TRBV5-8 and TRBJ1-2, reads EAGVTQSPTHLIKTRGQQATLRCSPISGHTSVYWYQQALGLGLQFLLWYDEGEERNRGNFPPRFSGRQFPNYSSELNVNALELEDSALYLCASSLAGRGTGYGYTFGSGTRLTVV.

The J gene is TRBJ2-4, the V gene TRBV3-1 (or the pseudogene TRBV3-2); D possibly corresponds to TRBD2 (6 bases). Trimming left V 0 bases short and J 1 base short, with 13 bases between. The CDR3 is 17 residues long. Germline CDR1 reads LGHDT; CDR2 reads YNNKEL (reference sequence). CDR3 in DNA: TGTGCCAGCAGCCAAGAGGAGGGGATGGCGGCCAAAAACATTCAGTACTTC. It is translated as CASSQEEGMAAKNIQYF.

V and J are TRBV6-4 and TRBJ1-1; no firm D call. Germline CDR1 MRHNA, CDR2 SNTAGT. Trimming shortened V by 0 bases and J by 1 base, and 6 bases separated the two germline ends. This CDR3 spans 14 amino acids. DNA for the CDR3: TGTGCCAGCAGTGACTCGCCAGGGAACACTGAAGCTTTCTTT. Protein: CASSDSPGNTEAFF.

The chain recombines TRBV5-1 with TRBJ1-6, with TRBD1 matching 9 bases. Germline V lookup: CDR1 SGHRS, CDR2 YFSETQ. CDR3 size: 15 residues. The J segment lost 10 bases and the V segment lost 1 base, leaving 6 bases of the junction unmatched. CDR3 residues: CASSLMGQGKSPLHF. The CDR3 DNA reads as TGCGCCAGCAGCTTGATGGGACAGGGAAAGTCACCCCTCCACTTT.

The table lists this clone with a count of one. The chain uses TRBV19 and TRBJ2-6, with 7 bases identical to TRBD2. J lost 0 bases, V lost 6 bases, and 5 bases had no gene match. The CDR3 extends over 16 amino acids. The germline gives CDR1 LNHDA, CDR2 SQIVND (reference sequence). The CDR3 nucleotides read TGTGCCAGTAGAACGGGGGGTTCCTCTGGGGCCAACGTCCTGACTTTC. Protein sequence: CASRTGGSSGANVLTF. Filled out from reference TRBV19 and TRBJ2-6, the complete variable domain reads DGGITQSPKYLFRKEGQNVTLSCEQNLNHDAMYWYRQDPGQGLRLIYYSQIVNDFQKGDIAEGYSVSREKKESFPLTVTSAQKNPTAFYLCASRTGGSSGANVLTFGAGSRLTVL.

This chain joins TRBV29-1 and TRBJ1-1; possibly TRBD1 for D (5 bases). This CDR3 has 15 amino acids. The germline V and J ends were trimmed by 8 bases and 0 bases, with 19 bases remaining between them. CDR1 is SQVTM and CDR2 is ANQGSEA in the germline V gene. Written as DNA, the CDR3 is TGCAGCACCAGAACATCCAGGGCGATGAACACTGAAGCTTTCTTT. This codes for CSTRTSRAMNTEAFF. The whole variable domain, filled in from reference TRBV29-1 and TRBJ1-1, reads SAVISQKPSRDICQRGTSLTIQCQVDSQVTMMFWYRQQPGQSLTLIATANQGSEATYESGFVIDKFPISRPNLTFSTLTVSNMSPEDSSIYLCSTRTSRAMNTEAFFGQGTRLTVV.

The CDR3 is CASSPRHNYEQYF. CDR3 DNA: TGCGCCAGCAGTCCTCGACACAACTACGAGCAGTACTTC. J is TRBJ2-7 and V is TRBV4-1, with D unresolved. Deletions cut 6 bases from V and 3 bases from J, with 12 bases between. The germline CDR1 and CDR2 sequences are MGHRA and YSYEKL. The CDR3 sequence is 13 residues long.

This chain links TRBV10-3 with TRBJ1-3; D is undetermined. The germline V and J ends were trimmed by 4 bases and 0 bases, with 10 bases remaining between them. The CDR3 spans 15 residues. The germline V gene has CDR1 ENHRY and CDR2 SYGVKD. Here the CDR3 reads CAISGGLTSGNTIYF. CDR3 bases: TGTGCCATCAGTGGCGGGCTGACCTCTGGAAACACCATATATTTT.

The V gene is TRBV6-5, the J gene TRBJ1-2; D may be TRBD1 (5 bases). CDR3 length equals 13 residues. CDR1 is MNHEY and CDR2 is SVGAGI in the germline V gene. Trimming removed 0 bases at V and 8 bases at J, with 10 bases between. CDR3 sequence reads: CASSYSTRGGYTF. CDR3 nucleotide sequence: TGTGCCAGCAGTTACTCGACTCGGGGGGGCTACACCTTC.